The 18 T cell receptor beta chains given below trace back to one sample, sequenced in a study of identical twins. TCRdb fed the 5' RACE reads into MiXCR, producing one record per CDR3 protein. The sample records roughly 700,000 distinct CDR3 sequences, around 8.3% being singletons. These data were likewise used in another study, on yellow fever vaccine responses in identical twins.

The sample taken for sequencing was PBMCs. The source of these receptors is a woman under 30 in good health.

Ten or more counts support this clonotype. The rearrangement links TRBV12-3 or TRBV12-4 to TRBJ1-2, with D perhaps TRBD1 (5 bases). V dropped 5 bases and J dropped 8 bases, with 15 bases sitting between them. This CDR3 region has 13 residues. CDR3 protein: CASSPPGGKGYTF. The CDR3 DNA reads TGTGCCAGCAGTCCCCCCGGGGGGAAGGGCTACACCTTC.

In its sample, this clonotype was seen a few times. This rearrangement joins TRBV28 to TRBJ2-1; TRBD2 might be the D (5 bases). The V gene lost 7 bases and the J gene lost 0 bases, with 16 bases spanning the gap. In germline, CDR1 is MDHEN, CDR2 SYDVKM. This CDR3 is built from 16 residues. The CDR3 nucleotides read TGTGCCAGCAACTCCGAGGGCGGTAGCTCCTACAATGAGCAGTTCTTC. Its protein is CASNSEGGSSYNEQFF.

This clonotype showed up many times. V usage is TRBV5-1 and J usage is TRBJ2-7, with a tentative D call TRBD2 (7 bases). V lost 4 bases and J lost 7, with 12 bases in between. The CDR3 runs 12 residues. Germline CDR1 SGHRS, CDR2 YFSETQ. The CDR3 loop is CASSLEGGEQYF. The CDR3 region has the DNA TGCGCCAGCAGCCTGGAGGGGGGGGAGCAGTACTTC.

This clonotype appeared many times. This chain connects TRBV29-1 to TRBJ2-4; weak D call: TRBD2 (5 bases). Germline CDR1 is SQVTM and CDR2 is ANQGSEA. V dropped 8 bases and J dropped 8 bases, with 16 bases sitting between them. The CDR3 totals 12 residues. CDR3 loop: CSCGVGVDIQYF. Here the CDR3 DNA reads TGCAGCTGTGGGGTCGGGGTAGACATTCAGTACTTC.

V and J are TRBV28 and TRBJ1-2; perhaps TRBD1 as D (5 bases). Germline-derived CDR1 and CDR2 are MDHEN and SYDVKM. The CDR3 runs to 17 residues. With 4 bases removed from V and 2 bases from J, the gap between germline ends came to 20 bases. In DNA, the CDR3 is TGTGCCAGCAGTTCTCCCCCGGGGGAGGCGCTCAACTATGGCTACACCTTC. This encodes CASSSPPGEALNYGYTF.

The CDR3 nucleotides read TGTGCCAGTAGTCTGAGGGTAGGGAACACTGAAGCTTTCTTT. Translating it yields CASSLRVGNTEAFF. The chain has TRBV19 and TRBJ1-1; D is unresolved. The CDR3 contains 14 residues. Trimming stripped 5 bases from V and 1 base from J, with 11 bases between. The germline CDR1 and CDR2 sequences are LNHDA and SQIVND (reference sequence). Full variable domain (outside the CDR3, taken from reference TRBV19 and TRBJ1-1): DGGITQSPKYLFRKEGQNVTLSCEQNLNHDAMYWYRQDPGQGLRLIYYSQIVNDFQKGDIAEGYSVSREKKESFPLTVTSAQKNPTAFYLCASSLRVGNTEAFFGQGTRLTVV.

In this sample, this clonotype turned up a few times. The chain joins TRBV19 to TRBJ2-3, with a tentative D call TRBD2 (5 bases). This CDR3 is built from 14 residues. V lost 6 bases and J 2 bases, leaving 12 bases between the germline ends. Per germline, CDR1 LNHDA and CDR2 SQIVND (reference sequence). CDR3 sequence (DNA): TGTGCCAGTAGAGAGGGTTGGGACACAGATACGCAGTATTTT. It encodes CASREGWDTDTQYF.

The table lists this clonotype with a few counts. The chain links TRBV4-3 to TRBJ2-1; 9 bases line up with TRBD1. This CDR3 region has 16 residues. The V segment lost 1 base and the J segment 3 bases; nucleotides outside the gene matches: 4. The V gene's germline CDR1 is LGHNA and CDR2 YSLEER. CDR3 coding DNA: TGCGCCAGCAGCCAAGGGACAGGGGACCTCTACAATGAGCAGTTCTTC. It is translated as CASSQGTGDLYNEQFF.

V usage is TRBV27 and J usage is TRBJ2-7; 12 bases fit TRBD2. J was trimmed by 4 bases and V by 8 bases; bases with no gene match: 3. Looked up from germline, CDR1 is MNHEY and CDR2 is SMNVEV (reference sequence). The CDR3 extends over 13 amino acids. CDR3 sequence: CASGTSGLYEQYF. CDR3 DNA sequence: TGTGCCAGCGGGACTAGCGGGCTATACGAGCAGTACTTC.

In this sample, this clonotype turned up a few times. V usage is TRBV3-1 and J usage is TRBJ1-1; D not certain. With 0 bases removed from V and 5 bases from J, the gap between germline ends came to 7 bases. In germline, CDR1 is LGHDT, CDR2 YNNKEL (reference sequence). The CDR3 is 13 residues long. The chain's CDR3 is CASSQEGRTEAFF. The CDR3 nucleotides are TGTGCCAGCAGCCAAGAAGGGAGAACTGAAGCTTTCTTT. Combining the CDR3 with reference TRBV3-1 and TRBJ1-1 gives the whole variable domain DTAVSQTPKYLVTQMGNDKSIKCEQNLGHDTMYWYKQDSKKFLKIMFSYNNKELIINETVPNRFSPKSPDKAHLNLHINSLELGDSAVYFCASSQEGRTEAFFGQGTRLTVV.

The chain joins TRBV28 to TRBJ1-4, with 9 bases lining up with TRBD1. The CDR3 totals 15 residues. Losses at the gene ends were 6 bases for V and 8 bases for J; bases not matched to a gene: 10. Germline CDR1 and CDR2: MDHEN and SYDVKM. CDR3 nucleotide sequence: TGTGCCAGCAGCCGCTCCGGGACAGGGAGGGAAAAACTGTTTTTT. Translating gives CASSRSGTGREKLFF.

There are a few counts of this clonotype. The chain uses TRBV14 and TRBJ2-7; D not resolved. The length of the CDR3 is 15 residues. The germline V and J ends were trimmed by 1 base and 2 bases, with 12 bases remaining between them. Germline CDR1 and CDR2: SGHDN and FVKESK. The CDR3 region has the DNA TGTGCCAGCAGCCAAGGCCCCCGCGCAGCCTACGAGCAGTACTTC. It yields the protein CASSQGPRAAYEQYF. The whole variable domain, remainder taken from reference TRBV14 and TRBJ2-7, is EAGVTQFPSHSVIEKGQTVTLRCDPISGHDNLYWYRRVMGKEIKFLLHFVKESKQDESGMPNNRFLAERTGGTYSTLKVQPAELEDSGVYFCASSQGPRAAYEQYFGPGTRLTVT.

This clonotype was seen ten or more times. The chain links TRBV6-4 to TRBJ2-1, with D possibly TRBD1 on 5 matching bases. V lost 4 bases and J 8 bases, leaving 12 bases between the germline ends. CDR3 length: 13 amino acids. Germline assignment: CDR1 MRHNA and CDR2 SNTAGT. The CDR3 region is CASSAGFQDEQFF. The CDR3 DNA follows: TGTGCCAGCAGTGCAGGGTTTCAGGATGAGCAGTTCTTC.

This clonotype was seen repeatedly, ten times or more. The chain is built from TRBV29-1 and TRBJ2-1, with 10 positions matching TRBD2. This CDR3 comprises 14 residues. V lost 8 bases, J lost 0 bases, and 4 bases stayed unmatched. Germline lookup yields CDR1 SQVTM and CDR2 ANQGSEA. Here the CDR3 DNA reads TGCAGCTTCCGGACTAGCGGCTCCTACAATGAGCAGTTCTTC. Translation: CSFRTSGSYNEQFF.

This clonotype appeared a single time. J is TRBJ2-1 and V is TRBV20-1, with 9 bases aligning to TRBD2. J lost 1 base, V lost 0 bases, and 13 bases had no gene match. The CDR3 is 19 amino acids. Germline V CDR1 and CDR2: DFQATT, SNEGSKA (reference sequence). The CDR3: CSARDVGLAGKVSYNEQFF. In DNA, the CDR3 is TGCAGTGCTAGAGATGTCGGTCTAGCGGGAAAGGTATCCTACAATGAGCAGTTCTTC.

The V and J genes are TRBV20-1 and TRBJ1-2; D call uncertain. The germline gives CDR1 DFQATT, CDR2 SNEGSKA (reference sequence). V lost 0 bases, J lost 3 bases, and 11 bases lay in between. The CDR3 is made up of 14 amino acids. As DNA, the CDR3 is TGCAGTGCTAGAGACTGGACGGATTACTATGGCTACACCTTC. Its protein is CSARDWTDYYGYTF.

This clonotype was seen only a few times. This rearrangement joins TRBV29-1 to TRBJ2-7; possible D gene TRBD1, 5 bases. Germline V CDR1 and CDR2: SQVTM, ANQGSEA. The CDR3 is 14 residues long. The V gene lost 6 bases and the J gene lost 3 bases, with 18 bases spanning the gap. The CDR3 here is CSVARTTVSYEQYF. CDR3 in DNA: TGCAGCGTCGCCCGGACAACCGTGAGCTACGAGCAGTACTTC.

This clonotype was seen repeatedly, ten times or more. This sequence joins TRBV7-9 and TRBJ2-1; D not resolved. The germline gives CDR1 SEHNR, CDR2 FQNEAQ (reference sequence). CDR3 length: 16 amino acids. V lost 4 bases to trimming and J lost 0 bases, with 13 bases between them. CDR3 nucleotides: TGTGCCAGCAGCTCCCCGGGCCAGGACTCCTACAATGAGCAGTTCTTC. Encoded protein: CASSSPGQDSYNEQFF.